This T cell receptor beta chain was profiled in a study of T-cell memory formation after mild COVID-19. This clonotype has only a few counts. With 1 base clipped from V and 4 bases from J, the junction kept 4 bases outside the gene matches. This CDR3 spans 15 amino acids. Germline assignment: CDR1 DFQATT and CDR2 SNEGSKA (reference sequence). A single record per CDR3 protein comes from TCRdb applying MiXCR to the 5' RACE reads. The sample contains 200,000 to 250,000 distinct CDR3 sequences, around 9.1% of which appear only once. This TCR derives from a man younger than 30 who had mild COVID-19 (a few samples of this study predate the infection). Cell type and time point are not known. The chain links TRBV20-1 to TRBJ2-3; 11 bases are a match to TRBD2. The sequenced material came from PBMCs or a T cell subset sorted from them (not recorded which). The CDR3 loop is CSARVAGGLADTQYF. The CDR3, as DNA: TGCAGTGCTAGAGTAGCGGGGGGGCTGGCAGATACGCAGTATTTT.